The 18 T cell receptor beta chains below were found in one sample sequenced in a study of memory CD4+ T cells and cytomegalovirus serostatus. Single viable CD3+CD4+CD8-CD45RO+ cells were sorted as the memory CD4+ T cells. Clones were sequenced by immunoSEQ multiplex PCR, and TCRdb holds only the in-frame ones, with some missing. This sample has around 50,000 clones, with 60% to 80% found just once. Sequencing was performed on memory CD4+ T cells from blood. Every receptor here comes from an adult in good health and CMV-seronegative.

This clone was picked up one time. This chain connects TRBV6-6 to TRBJ2-7, with D unclear. Germline CDR1 and CDR2: MNHNY and SVGAGI (reference sequence). The CDR3 extends over 14 amino acids. V dropped 4 bases and J dropped 0 bases, with 10 bases sitting between them. As DNA, the CDR3 is TGTGCCAGCAGTTTAGTGCTGAACTCCTACGAGCAGTACTTC. Amino acid sequence: CASSLVLNSYEQYF.

V is TRBV28 and J is TRBJ1-5; unclear D gene. V lost 2 bases and J 1 base, leaving 12 bases between the germline ends. The CDR3 length is 16 residues. Germline V gene data show CDR1 as MDHEN and CDR2 as SYDVKM. In DNA form, the CDR3 reads TGTGCCAGCAGTTTAGTTGGGGTAATAAGCAATCAGCCCCAGCATTTT. Translation gives CASSLVGVISNQPQHF.

The V and J genes are TRBV10-3 and TRBJ1-5; D is perhaps TRBD1 (6 bases). CDR1 and CDR2 (germline): ENHRY, SYGVKD. V lost 10 bases and J lost 8, with 18 bases in between. The CDR3 sequence is 13 residues long. For the CDR3, the DNA is TGTGCCAGCAGAATTGACAGGATCGAGCCCCAGCATTTT. It codes for CASRIDRIEPQHF.

J is TRBJ1-4 and V is TRBV28, with D perhaps TRBD1 (5 bases). Trimming removed 7 bases from V and 0 bases from J, with 15 bases in between. The CDR3 is made up of 16 amino acids. Germline V gives CDR1 MDHEN, CDR2 SYDVKM. The CDR3 coding sequence is TGTGCCAGCACCCCGCGGGGGGTCGCAACTAATGAAAAACTGTTTTTT. This gives the protein CASTPRGVATNEKLFF.

The rearrangement links TRBV2 to TRBJ2-1, with D unclear. Germline V CDR1 and CDR2: SNHLY, FYNNEI. There are 13 residues in the CDR3. V was shortened by 6 bases and J by 1 base, with 7 bases between the two germline ends. The CDR3 DNA follows: TGTGCCAGCAGGGATCTATCCTACAATGAGCAGTTCTTC. As protein: CASRDLSYNEQFF.

The V call is TRBV4-1, the J call TRBJ2-3; no clear D. Trimming left V 4 bases short and J 3 bases short, with 11 bases between. CDR1 and CDR2 from the germline V gene are MGHRA and YSYEKL. The CDR3 runs to 14 residues. CDR3 in DNA: TGCGCCAGCAGCCCCGAAGGAAGTACAGATACGCAGTATTTT. It is translated as CASSPEGSTDTQYF.

The genes are TRBV28 and TRBJ1-2; 8 nucleotides line up with TRBD1. The V gene's germline CDR1 is MDHEN and CDR2 SYDVKM. Trimming removed 6 bases from V and 8 bases from J; junction bases left unmatched: 5. This CDR3 contains 12 residues. CDR3 protein: CASRATGEGYTF. The CDR3 nucleotides read TGTGCCAGCAGGGCGACAGGGGAAGGCTACACCTTC.

The chain couples TRBV28 to TRBJ2-5; the match to TRBD2 covers 14 bases. This CDR3 is built from 18 residues. The germline V gene encodes CDR1 MDHEN and CDR2 SYDVKM. The V and J ends lost 3 bases and 6 bases, in that order; junction bases with no gene match: 12. In nucleotides, the CDR3 is TGTGCCAGCAGTTTTAGACTAGCGGGAGGGCCGGGGTCGAAGACCCAGTACTTC. It yields the protein CASSFRLAGGPGSKTQYF. Looking up the rest from reference TRBV28 and TRBJ2-5 gives the full variable domain: DVKVTQSSRYLVKRTGEKVFLECVQDMDHENMFWYRQDPGLGLRLIYFSYDVKMKEKGDIPEGYSVSREKKERFSLILESASTNQTSMYLCASSFRLAGGPGSKTQYFGPGTRLLVL.

The chain combines TRBV18 with TRBJ2-7; no reliable D call. The V and J ends lost 0 bases and 3 bases respectively, with 6 bases between them. Germline CDR1 and CDR2: KGHSH and LQKENI. CDR3 length equals 13 residues. CDR3 bases: TGTGCCAGCTCACCACCGAAAAACTACGAGCAGTACTTC. It codes for CASSPPKNYEQYF.

This CDR3 is CASSHKSGQGSAEAFF. Here the CDR3 DNA reads TGTGCCAGCAGTCATAAGTCTGGACAGGGTTCGGCTGAAGCTTTCTTT. The V call is TRBV7-3, the J call TRBJ1-1, with 8 bases identical to TRBD1. The CDR3 has 16 residues. V lost 6 bases to trimming and J lost 6 bases; unmatched junction nucleotides: 15. Germline CDR1 is SGHTA and CDR2 is FQGTGA. Complete variable domain (other parts from reference TRBV7-3 and TRBJ1-1): GAGVSQTPSNKVTEKGKYVELRCDPISGHTALYWYRQSLGQGPEFLIYFQGTGAADDSGLPNDRFFAVRPEGSVSTLKIQRTERGDSAVYLCASSHKSGQGSAEAFFGQGTRLTVV.

The chain joins TRBV27 to TRBJ1-2; D is undetermined. The germline V gene encodes CDR1 MNHEY and CDR2 SMNVEV (reference sequence). V lost 7 bases and J lost 4, with 13 bases in between. This CDR3 has 13 residues. CDR3 DNA: TGTGCCAGCACCATAGCGGGTCCCTATGGCTACACCTTC. Translating it yields CASTIAGPYGYTF.

This clone was picked up one time. This chain uses TRBV28 with TRBJ1-4, with unresolved D. This CDR3 is built from 14 residues. The germline V gene encodes CDR1 MDHEN and CDR2 SYDVKM. V was trimmed by 3 bases and J by 3 bases, leaving 8 bases between them. DNA for the CDR3: TGTGCCAGCAGTTTGGCAGGCCCTAATGAAAAACTGTTTTTT. This codes for CASSLAGPNEKLFF.

This clone was seen a few times. The gene calls are TRBV28 and TRBJ1-1; 9 positions match TRBD1. The trim removed 6 bases at V and 6 bases at J, leaving 8 bases unmatched. There are 14 residues in the CDR3. Germline CDR1 MDHEN, CDR2 SYDVKM. The CDR3 region is CASSPADRGSEAFF. DNA for the CDR3: TGTGCCAGCAGCCCGGCGGACAGGGGCTCTGAAGCTTTCTTT.

The gene calls are TRBV16 and TRBJ1-1; D is unresolved. V was trimmed by 0 bases and J by 3 bases, leaving 8 bases between them. This CDR3 has 14 amino acids. The germline gives CDR1 KGHSY, CDR2 FQNENV. The CDR3 sequence: CASSQSRTYTEAFF. CDR3 DNA sequence: TGTGCCAGCAGCCAATCCCGGACCTACACTGAAGCTTTCTTT.

In this sample, this clone turned up a few times. This sequence joins TRBV18 and TRBJ1-3, with D maybe TRBD1 (5 bases). V dropped 6 bases and J dropped 2 bases, with 17 bases sitting between them. Germline loops: CDR1 KGHSH, CDR2 LQKENI. The CDR3 loop spans 16 amino acids. The DNA for the CDR3 is TGTGCCAGCTCGTACTTGGGACCGAGCCCTGGAAACACCATATATTTT. Translation: CASSYLGPSPGNTIYF.

This sequence joins TRBV5-1 and TRBJ2-6, with a possible D match to TRBD1 (5 bases). Germline lookup yields CDR1 SGHRS and CDR2 YFSETQ. The CDR3 is made up of 17 amino acids. Trimming took off 0 bases at V and 0 bases at J, with 10 bases between the two ends. The CDR3: CASSLVVQGSGANVLTF. The CDR3 DNA reads as TGCGCCAGCAGCTTGGTAGTTCAGGGCTCTGGGGCCAACGTCCTGACTTTC.

In its sample, this clone was seen once. This chain connects TRBV28 to TRBJ2-1; no reliable D call. The ends were cut back, 3 bases at V and 8 bases at J, with 5 bases in the middle. From germline, CDR1 is MDHEN and CDR2 SYDVKM. The CDR3 length is 11 residues. The CDR3 is CASSLRDEQFF. CDR3 coding DNA: TGTGCCAGCAGTTTGCGTGATGAGCAGTTCTTC.

V gene TRBV6-1 combines with J gene TRBJ1-1, with 8 bases that match TRBD1. This CDR3 region has 15 residues. V dropped 6 bases and J dropped 6; count of bases not matched to a gene: 12. Germline V CDR1 and CDR2: MNHNS, SASEGT. CDR3 in amino acids: CASSPNDRGRAEAFF. The CDR3 DNA reads as TGTGCCAGCAGCCCCAATGACAGGGGAAGAGCTGAAGCTTTCTTT.